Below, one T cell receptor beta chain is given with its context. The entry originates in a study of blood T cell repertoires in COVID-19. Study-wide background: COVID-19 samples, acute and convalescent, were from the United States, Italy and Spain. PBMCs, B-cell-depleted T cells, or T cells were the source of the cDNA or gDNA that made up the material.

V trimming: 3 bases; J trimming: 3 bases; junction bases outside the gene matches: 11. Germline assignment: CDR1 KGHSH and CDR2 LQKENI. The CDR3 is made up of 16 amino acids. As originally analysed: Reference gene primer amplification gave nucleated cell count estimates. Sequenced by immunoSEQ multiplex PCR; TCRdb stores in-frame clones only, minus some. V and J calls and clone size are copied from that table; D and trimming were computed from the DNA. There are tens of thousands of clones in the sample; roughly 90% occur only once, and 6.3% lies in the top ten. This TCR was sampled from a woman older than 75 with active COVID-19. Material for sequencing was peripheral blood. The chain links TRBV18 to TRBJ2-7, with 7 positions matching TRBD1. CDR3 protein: CASSPKLSGGVYEQYF. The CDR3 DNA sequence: TGTGCCAGCTCACCGAAACTATCAGGGGGAGTCTACGAGCAGTACTTC. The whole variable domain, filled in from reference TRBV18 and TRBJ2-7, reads NAGVMQNPRHLVRRRGQEARLRCSPMKGHSHVYWYRQLPEEGLKFMVYLQKENIIDESGMPKERFSAEFPKEGPSILRIQQVVRGDSAAYFCASSPKLSGGVYEQYFGPGTRLTVT.